This T cell receptor (beta chain) was sequenced for a study of cytomegalovirus exposure and HLA in healthy donors. Study-wide results and limits: The study flagged some 170 TCR beta chains as cytomegalovirus-associated.

Details on this clone: The antigen is unknown.

TCRdb's copy holds only in-frame clones and misses some; the assay was immunoSEQ multiplex PCR. This table holds hundreds of thousands of clones, 86% found once. Trimming took 3 bases from V and 7 from J, leaving 19 bases between them. Germline assignment: CDR1 MGHRA and CDR2 YSYEKL. The CDR3 has 16 amino acids. The rearrangement joins TRBV4-1 to TRBJ1-3, with a weak D call TRBD1 (6 bases). This receptor was obtained from a woman between 18 and 29 years old in good health and CMV-seronegative. Sequenced sample: PBMCs. The CDR3 DNA reads as TGCGCCAGCAGCCAGCGAGGGGGAACCCGGCGGAACACCATATATTTT. Translating gives CASSQRGGTRRNTIYF.